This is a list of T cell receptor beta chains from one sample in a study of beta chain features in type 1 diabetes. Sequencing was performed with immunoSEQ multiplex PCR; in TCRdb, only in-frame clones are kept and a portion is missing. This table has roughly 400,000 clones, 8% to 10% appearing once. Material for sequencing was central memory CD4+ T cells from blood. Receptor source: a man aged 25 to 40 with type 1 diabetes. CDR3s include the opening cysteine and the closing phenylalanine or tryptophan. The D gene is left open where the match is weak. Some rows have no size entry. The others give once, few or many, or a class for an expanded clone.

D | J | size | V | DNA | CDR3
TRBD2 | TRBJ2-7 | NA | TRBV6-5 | TGTGCCGCTGGAGCGGGGGAGGCCTACGAGCAGTACTTC | CAAGAGEAYEQYF
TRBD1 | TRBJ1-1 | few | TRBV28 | TGTGCCAGCATTACAGGGGGTGGAATATCTGAAGCTTTCTTT | CASITGGGISEAFF
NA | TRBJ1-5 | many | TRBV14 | TGTGCCAGCAGCCAAAAGACCGGGGGCACTCCTTATCAGCCCCAGCATTTT | CASSQKTGGTPYQPQHF
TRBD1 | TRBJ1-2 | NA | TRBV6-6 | TGTGCCAGCAGTTACTCGACCGCGACAGGGGAAAATGGCTACACCTTC | CASSYSTATGENGYTF
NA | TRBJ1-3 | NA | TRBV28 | TGTGCCAGCAGGAAGGCCGGAAACACCATATATTTT | CASRKAGNTIYF
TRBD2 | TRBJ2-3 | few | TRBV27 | TGTGCCAGCAGCCCCGGACTAGCGGGAGCGGTCGGGGATACGCAGTATTTT | CASSPGLAGAVGDTQYF
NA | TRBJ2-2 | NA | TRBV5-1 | TGCGCCACCGGGACTCCGAACACCGGGGAGCTGTTTTTT | CATGTPNTGELFF
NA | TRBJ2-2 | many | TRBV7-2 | TGTGCCAGCAGCTTAGCGTTTGCCGGGGAGCTGTTTTTT | CASSLAFAGELFF
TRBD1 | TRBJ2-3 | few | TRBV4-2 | TGTGCCAGCAGCCAAGAGGACAGGGGATTCCCAGATACGCAGTATTTT | CASSQEDRGFPDTQYF
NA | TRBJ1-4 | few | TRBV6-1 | TGTGCCAGCAGACAGGGTCCAACTAATGAAAAACTGTTTTTT | CASRQGPTNEKLFF
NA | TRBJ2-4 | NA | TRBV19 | TGTGCCAGTAGTATAGGGACAAATGGAGCCAAAAACATTCAGTACTTC | CASSIGTNGAKNIQYF
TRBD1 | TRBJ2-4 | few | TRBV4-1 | TGCGCCAGCAGCCAAGCAACAGGGGGAAACATTCAGTACTTC | CASSQATGGNIQYF
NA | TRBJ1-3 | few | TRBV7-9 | TGTGCCAGCAGCTTAGACGGCAGGAGCAGAAACACCATATATTTT | CASSLDGRSRNTIYF
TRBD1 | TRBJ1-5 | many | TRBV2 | TGTGCCAGCAGTAGGACAGGGGGCTTTCAGCCCCAGCATTTT | CASSRTGGFQPQHF
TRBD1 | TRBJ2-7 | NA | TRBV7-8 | TGTGCCAGCAGGGCGACCGGGACAGGGGCCTACGAGCAGTACTTC | CASRATGTGAYEQYF
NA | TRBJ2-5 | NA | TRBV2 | TGTGCCAGCAGTGAACTGACAGTCCAAGAGACCCAGTACTTC | CASSELTVQETQYF
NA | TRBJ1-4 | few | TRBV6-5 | TGTGCCAGCAGACTAAAAAACAGTGAAAAACTGTTTTTT | CASRLKNSEKLFF
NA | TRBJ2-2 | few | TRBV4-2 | TGTGCCAGCAGCCAAGGGGTTGAAGCAACCGGGGAGCTGTTTTTT | CASSQGVEATGELFF
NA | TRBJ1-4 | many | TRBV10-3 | TGTGCCATCACCCCTGCTAATGAAAAACTGTTTTTT | CAITPANEKLFF
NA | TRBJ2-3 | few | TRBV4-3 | TGCGCCAGCAGCCAAAGTGGGCTAGGGACTAGCACAGATACGCAGTATTTT | CASSQSGLGTSTDTQYF
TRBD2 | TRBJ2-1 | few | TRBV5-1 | TGCGCCAGCAGCTTGGAAGGACTAGGTAACGCTGAGCAGTTCTTC | CASSLEGLGNAEQFF
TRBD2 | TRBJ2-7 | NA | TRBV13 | TGTGCCAGCAGCTTAGGCCCTAGCGGGAGAGTGTTGTACGAGCAGTACTTC | CASSLGPSGRVLYEQYF
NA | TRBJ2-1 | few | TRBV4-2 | TGTGCCAGCAGCCAAGATTACAGGGACCACAATGAGCAGTTCTTC | CASSQDYRDHNEQFF
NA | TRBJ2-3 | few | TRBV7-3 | TGTGCCAGCAGCACTAGACTCTCGGATACGCAGTATTTT | CASSTRLSDTQYF
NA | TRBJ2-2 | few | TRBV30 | TGTGCCTGGAAGGACCGTCCCACGGGCGGGGAGCTGTTTTTT | CAWKDRPTGGELFF
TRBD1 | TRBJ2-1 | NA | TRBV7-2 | TGTGCCAGCAGCTTAGGGACAGGGCTGTACAATGAGCAGTTCTTC | CASSLGTGLYNEQFF
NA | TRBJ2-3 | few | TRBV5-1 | TGCGCCAGCAGCACGATGGGGGGCGAAGATACGCAGTATTTT | CASSTMGGEDTQYF
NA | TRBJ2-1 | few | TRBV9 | TGTGCCAGCAGCGTGGTTCCTGACAATGAGCAGTTCTTC | CASSVVPDNEQFF
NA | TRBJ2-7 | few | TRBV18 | TGTGCCAGCTCCGTGTCCCAGGGATTCTACGAGCAGTACTTC | CASSVSQGFYEQYF
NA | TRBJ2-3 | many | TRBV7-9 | TGTGCCAGCAGCTCAGGGTCCCTCGGCTTGTATTTT | CASSSGSLGLYF
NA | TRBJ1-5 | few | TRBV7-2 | TGTGCCAGCAGCTTGGGGGCCAATCAGCCCCAGCATTTT | CASSLGANQPQHF
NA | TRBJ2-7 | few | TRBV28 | TGTGCCAGCAGTAACACCGGGACTGCTTCCTACGAGCAGTACTTC | CASSNTGTASYEQYF